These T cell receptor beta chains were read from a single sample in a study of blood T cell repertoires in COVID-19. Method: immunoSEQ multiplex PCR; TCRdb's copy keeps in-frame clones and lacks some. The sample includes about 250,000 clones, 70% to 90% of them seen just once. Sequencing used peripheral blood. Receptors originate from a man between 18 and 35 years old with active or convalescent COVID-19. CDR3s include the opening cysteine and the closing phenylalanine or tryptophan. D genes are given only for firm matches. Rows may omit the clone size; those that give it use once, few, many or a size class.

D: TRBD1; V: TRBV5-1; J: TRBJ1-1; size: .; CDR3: CASSQNRPGTGNTEAFF; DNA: TGCGCCAGCAGCCAGAACCGGCCCGGGACAGGGAACACTGAAGCTTTCTTT
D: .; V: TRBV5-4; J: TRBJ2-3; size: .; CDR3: CASSLGRGRERAQYF; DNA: TGTGCCAGCAGCTTGGGCAGGGGGCGGGAGAGGGCGCAGTATTTT
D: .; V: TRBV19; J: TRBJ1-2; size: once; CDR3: CASTDRNYGYTF; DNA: TGTGCCAGTACCGACAGAAACTATGGCTACACCTTC
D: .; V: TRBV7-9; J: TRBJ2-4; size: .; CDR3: CASSSLLLTSAENIQYF; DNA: TGTGCCAGCAGCTCACTACTCCTTACTAGTGCGGAAAACATTCAGTACTTC
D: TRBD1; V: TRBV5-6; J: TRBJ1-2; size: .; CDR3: CASSIPGQVSFGYTF; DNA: TGTGCCAGCAGCATACCGGGACAGGTTTCTTTTGGCTACACCTTC
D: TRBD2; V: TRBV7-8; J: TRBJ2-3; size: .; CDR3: CASSLVLAGGSTDTQYF; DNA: TGTGCCAGCAGCTTAGTACTAGCGGGGGGTAGCACAGATACGCAGTATTTT
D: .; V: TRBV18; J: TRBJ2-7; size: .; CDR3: CASSPPSTYEQYF; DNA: TGTGCCAGCTCACCACCGAGTACCTACGAGCAGTACTTC
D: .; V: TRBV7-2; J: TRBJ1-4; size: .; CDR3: CASSLSPLRANNEKLFF; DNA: TGTGCCAGCAGCTTATCGCCTCTGCGGGCGAATAATGAAAAACTGTTTTTT
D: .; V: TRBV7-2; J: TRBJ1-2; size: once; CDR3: CASRGGGYYGYTF; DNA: TGTGCCAGCCGGGGGGGAGGGTACTATGGCTACACCTTC
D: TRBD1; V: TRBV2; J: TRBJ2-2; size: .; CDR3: CASSEGDRGLNTRELFF; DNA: TGTGCCAGCAGTGAAGGGGACAGGGGCCTGAACACCAGGGAGCTGTTTTTT
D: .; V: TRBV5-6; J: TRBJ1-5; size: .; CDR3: CASSFFGGSGNQPQHF; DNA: TGTGCCAGCAGCTTTTTCGGAGGGTCCGGCAATCAGCCCCAGCATTTT
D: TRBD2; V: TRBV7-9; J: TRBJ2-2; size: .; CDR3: CASSPPGQREIIGELFF; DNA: TGTGCCAGCAGCCCCCCCGGGCAGCGGGAGATTATCGGGGAGCTGTTTTTT
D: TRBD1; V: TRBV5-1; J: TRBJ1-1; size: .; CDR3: CASRPTGVNTEAFF; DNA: TGCGCCAGCAGACCCACAGGGGTCAACACTGAAGCTTTCTTT
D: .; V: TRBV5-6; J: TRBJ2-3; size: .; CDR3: CASSLTGTQYF; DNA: TGTGCCAGCAGCTTGACGGGTACGCAGTATTTT
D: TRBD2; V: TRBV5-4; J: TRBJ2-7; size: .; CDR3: CASSPRGSGRLSYEQYF; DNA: TGTGCCAGCAGCCCCAGGGGTAGCGGGAGGCTCTCCTACGAGCAGTACTTC
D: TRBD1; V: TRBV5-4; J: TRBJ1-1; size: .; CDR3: CASSYGQGANTEAFF; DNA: TGTGCCAGCAGCTACGGACAGGGGGCTAACACTGAAGCTTTCTTT
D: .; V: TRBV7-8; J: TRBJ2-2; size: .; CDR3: CANSGTTNTGELFF; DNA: TGTGCCAATTCCGGGACAACCAACACCGGGGAGCTGTTTTTT
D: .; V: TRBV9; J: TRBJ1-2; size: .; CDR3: CASSAGGDYGYTF; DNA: TGTGCCAGCAGCGCGGGGGGCGACTATGGCTACACCTTC
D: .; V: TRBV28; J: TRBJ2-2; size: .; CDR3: CASENSRGTGELFF; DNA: TGTGCCAGCGAAAATAGCAGAGGCACCGGGGAGCTGTTTTTT
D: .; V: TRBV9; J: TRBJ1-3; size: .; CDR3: CASSASPGLGNTIYF; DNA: TGTGCCAGCAGCGCGAGCCCAGGTTTGGGAAACACCATATATTTT
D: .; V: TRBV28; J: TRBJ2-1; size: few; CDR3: CASSPPTYNEQFF; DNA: TGTGCCAGCAGTCCCCCAACCTACAATGAGCAGTTCTTC
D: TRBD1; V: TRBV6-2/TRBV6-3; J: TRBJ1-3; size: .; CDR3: CASSYRQGRAGNTIYF; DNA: TGTGCCAGCAGTTATCGACAGGGGCGCGCTGGAAACACCATATATTTT
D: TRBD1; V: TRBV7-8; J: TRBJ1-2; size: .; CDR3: CASSLGGQGYGYTF; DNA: TGTGCCAGCAGCTTAGGGGGACAGGGGTATGGCTACACCTTC
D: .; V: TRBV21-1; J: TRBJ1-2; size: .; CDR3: CASSKGTGPYYGYTF; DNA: TGTGCCAGCAGCAAGGGGACAGGGCCCTACTATGGCTACACCTTC
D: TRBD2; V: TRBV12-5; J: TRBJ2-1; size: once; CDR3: CASGLDSGNEQFF; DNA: TGTGCTAGTGGTTTGGATAGCGGGAATGAGCAGTTCTTC
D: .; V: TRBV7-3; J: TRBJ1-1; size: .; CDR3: CASSLYGSNTEAFF; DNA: TGTGCCAGCAGCTTATATGGCTCGAACACTGAAGCTTTCTTT
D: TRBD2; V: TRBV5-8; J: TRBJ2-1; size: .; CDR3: CASRGRERPNEQFF; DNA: TGTGCCAGCAGGGGGCGGGAGCGGCCCAATGAGCAGTTCTTC
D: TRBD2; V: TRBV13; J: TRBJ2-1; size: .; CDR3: CASSLGLSGGNYNEQFF; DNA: TGTGCCAGCAGCTTAGGCCTTAGCGGGGGAAACTACAATGAGCAGTTCTTC
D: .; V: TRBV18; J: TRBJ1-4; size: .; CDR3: CASSPVSGGNEKLFF; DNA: TGTGCCAGCTCACCAGTATCGGGAGGTAACGAAAAACTGTTTTTT
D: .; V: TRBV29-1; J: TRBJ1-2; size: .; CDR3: CSVQRDQGLGHTF; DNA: TGCAGCGTTCAGAGGGATCAGGGACTGGGTCACACCTTC
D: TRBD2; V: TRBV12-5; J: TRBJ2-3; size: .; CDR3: CASGLGGTSGATDTQYF; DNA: TGTGCTAGTGGTTTGGGGGGGACTAGCGGGGCCACAGATACGCAGTATTTT
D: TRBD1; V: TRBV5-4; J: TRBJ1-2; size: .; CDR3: CASRGDRYYGYTF; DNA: TGTGCCAGCAGAGGGGACAGGTATTATGGCTACACCTTC
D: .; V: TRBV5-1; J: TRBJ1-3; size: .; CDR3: CASSLAEGFGNTIYF; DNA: TGCGCCAGCAGCTTGGCCGAGGGATTCGGAAACACCATATATTTT
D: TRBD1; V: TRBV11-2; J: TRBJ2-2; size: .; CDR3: CASSRRRDRGRSGELFF; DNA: TGTGCCAGCAGCCGACGCCGGGACAGGGGCCGCAGCGGGGAGCTGTTTTTT
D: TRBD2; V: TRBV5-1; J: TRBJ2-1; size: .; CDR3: CASQLAGGRNEQFF; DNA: TGCGCCAGCCAGTTAGCGGGGGGCCGCAATGAGCAGTTCTTC
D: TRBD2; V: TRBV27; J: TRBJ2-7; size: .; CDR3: CASRGLAGPGYEQYF; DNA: TGTGCCAGCAGGGGACTAGCGGGCCCTGGGTACGAGCAGTACTTC
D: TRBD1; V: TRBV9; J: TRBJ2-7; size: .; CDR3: CASSVARDREEAQQYF; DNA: TGTGCCAGCAGCGTAGCTCGGGACAGGGAAGAGGCGCAGCAGTACTTC
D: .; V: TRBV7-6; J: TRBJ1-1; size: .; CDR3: CASSWAGAVAFF; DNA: TGTGCCAGCAGCTGGGCGGGGGCGGTAGCTTTCTTT
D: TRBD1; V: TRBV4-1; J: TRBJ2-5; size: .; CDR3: CASSHPDDPDRAYQETQYF; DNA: TGCGCCAGCAGCCATCCCGACGACCCAGACAGGGCTTATCAAGAGACCCAGTACTTC
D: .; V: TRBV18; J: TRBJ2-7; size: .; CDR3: CASSSPRGAGEQYF; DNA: TGTGCCAGCTCATCACCACGGGGGGCTGGAGAGCAGTACTTC
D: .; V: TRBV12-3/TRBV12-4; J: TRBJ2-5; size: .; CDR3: CASSQAHQETQYF; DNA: TGTGCCAGCAGTCAAGCGCACCAAGAGACCCAGTACTTC
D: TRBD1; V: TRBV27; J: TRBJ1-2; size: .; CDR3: CASSPGQLNYGYTF; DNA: TGTGCCAGCAGTCCGGGACAGTTAAACTATGGCTACACCTTC
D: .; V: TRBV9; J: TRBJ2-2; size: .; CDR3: CASSVGSAAINTGELFF; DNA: TGTGCCAGCAGCGTAGGTTCCGCGGCAATCAACACCGGGGAGCTGTTTTTT
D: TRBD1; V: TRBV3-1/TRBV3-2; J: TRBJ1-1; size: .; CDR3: CASTRGLYTEAFF; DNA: TGTGCCAGCACCAGGGGGCTTTACACTGAAGCTTTCTTT
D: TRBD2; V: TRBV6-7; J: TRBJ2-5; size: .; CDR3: CASSLPASGGETQYF; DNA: TGTGCCAGCAGCCTGCCGGCTAGCGGGGGTGAGACCCAGTACTTC
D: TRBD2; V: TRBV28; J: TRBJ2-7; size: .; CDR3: CASRPAGGTYEQYF; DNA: TGTGCCAGCAGACCGGCCGGGGGGACCTACGAGCAGTACTTC
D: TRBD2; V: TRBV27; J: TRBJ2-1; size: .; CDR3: CASSSLAGGPEMDNEQFF; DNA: TGTGCCAGCAGTTCCTTAGCGGGGGGGCCGGAGATGGACAATGAGCAGTTCTTC
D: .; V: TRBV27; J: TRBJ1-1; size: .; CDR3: CASRPRGDVNTEAFF; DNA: TGTGCCAGCAGACCCCGGGGGGACGTAAACACTGAAGCTTTCTTT
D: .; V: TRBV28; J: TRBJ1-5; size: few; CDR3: CASSLTGFQPQHF; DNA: TGTGCCAGCAGTTTAACAGGATTTCAGCCCCAGCATTTT
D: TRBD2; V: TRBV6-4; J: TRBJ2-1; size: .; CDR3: CASSDLAGGMNEQFF; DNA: TGTGCCAGCAGTGACCTGGCGGGAGGGATGAATGAGCAGTTCTTC
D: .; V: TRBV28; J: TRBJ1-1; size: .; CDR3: CASKGQGNTEAFF; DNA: TGTGCCAGCAAGGGCCAGGGGAACACTGAAGCTTTCTTT
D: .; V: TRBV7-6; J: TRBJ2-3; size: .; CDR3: CASSLAGRKDTQYF; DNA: TGTGCCAGCAGCTTAGCCGGGAGAAAAGATACGCAGTATTTT
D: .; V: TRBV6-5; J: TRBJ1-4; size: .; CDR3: CASRKDSEKLFF; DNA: TGTGCCAGCAGAAAAGACAGCGAAAAACTGTTTTTT
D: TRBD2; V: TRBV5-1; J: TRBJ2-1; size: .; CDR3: CASSLVVIGTSRNEQFF; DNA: TGCGCCAGCAGCTTGGTCGTTATCGGGACTAGCCGCAATGAGCAGTTCTTC
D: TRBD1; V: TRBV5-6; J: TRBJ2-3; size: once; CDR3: CASVRDRGLDTQYF; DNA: TGTGCCAGCGTCCGGGACAGGGGGCTGGATACGCAGTATTTT
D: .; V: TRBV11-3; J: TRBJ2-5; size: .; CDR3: CASSQPDGAQYF; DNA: TGTGCCAGCAGCCAACCGGACGGGGCCCAGTACTTC
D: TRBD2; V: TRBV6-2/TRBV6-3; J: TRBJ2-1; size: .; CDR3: CASSYLGLAGGYNEQFF; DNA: TGTGCCAGCAGTTACCTGGGACTAGCGGGGGGTTACAATGAGCAGTTCTTC
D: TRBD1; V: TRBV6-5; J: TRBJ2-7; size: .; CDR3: CASRPGQGRGQYF; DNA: TGTGCCAGCAGGCCTGGACAGGGAAGGGGGCAGTACTTC
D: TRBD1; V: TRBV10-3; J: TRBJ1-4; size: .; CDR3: CAISPGQGGQKLFF; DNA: TGTGCCATCAGCCCCGGACAGGGGGGGCAGAAACTGTTTTTT
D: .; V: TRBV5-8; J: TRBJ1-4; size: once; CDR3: CASSLGGRGLKLFF; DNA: TGTGCCAGCAGCTTGGGAGGGCGGGGGTTGAAACTGTTTTTT